The rows below give T cell receptor beta chains drawn from one sample of a study of beta chain features in type 1 diabetes. Generated by immunoSEQ multiplex PCR, the TCRdb table keeps only in-frame clones and is missing some. The sample has about 710,000 clones; roughly an eighth are singletons. The sample comprised naive CD4+ T cells from blood. Receptors were obtained from a man aged 18 to 29 with type 1 diabetes. Each CDR3 is given with its conserved first and last residue. D genes are given only for firm matches. Part of the rows lack a size; the others show once, few, many or a class for expanded clones.

size	D	J	V	CDR3	DNA
few	.	TRBJ1-3	TRBV25-1	CASSAGTPGNTIYF	TGTGCCAGCAGTGCCGGGACGCCTGGAAACACCATATATTTT
few	.	TRBJ2-7	TRBV11-2	CASSPRLEQYF	TGTGCCAGCAGCCCCCGGCTCGAGCAGTACTTC
.	.	TRBJ1-2	TRBV7-2	CASSWGLGPVLF	TGTGCCAGCAGCTGGGGGTTGGGACCGGTCTTATTC
.	.	TRBJ2-7	TRBV18	CASSPWTVHEQYF	TGTGCCAGCTCACCTTGGACAGTGCACGAGCAGTACTTC
.	TRBD2	TRBJ2-1	TRBV29-1	CSVRYTSGRARNEQFF	TGCAGCGTTCGATACACTAGCGGGAGGGCCAGAAATGAGCAGTTCTTC
.	.	TRBJ2-5	TRBV6-5	CASSSRPHQETQYF	TGTGCCAGCAGTTCGCGTCCACACCAAGAGACCCAGTACTTC
few	.	TRBJ1-2	TRBV18	CASSPPWSGTSYGYTF	TGTGCCAGCTCACCACCTTGGTCCGGGACTAGCTATGGCTACACCTTC
few	TRBD1	TRBJ1-4	TRBV7-9	CASSLASTGGVGEKLFF	TGTGCCAGCAGCTTAGCCTCGACAGGGGGCGTCGGTGAAAAACTGTTTTTT
.	TRBD2	TRBJ2-1	TRBV28	CASSSPSGGAFLEQFF	TGTGCCAGCAGTTCCCCGAGCGGGGGGGCGTTCCTTGAGCAGTTCTTC
few	.	TRBJ2-7	TRBV25-1	CASSDIGQGSLEQYF	TGTGCCAGCAGTGATATAGGCCAGGGAAGCCTCGAGCAGTACTTC
few	.	TRBJ2-5	TRBV5-1	CASSLTGRDFIETQYF	TGCGCCAGCAGCTTGACGGGGAGAGATTTTATAGAGACCCAGTACTTC
few	.	TRBJ2-2	TRBV18	CASSPSVAGNTGELFF	TGTGCCAGCTCACCTTCGGTGGCGGGGAACACCGGGGAGCTGTTTTTT
few	.	TRBJ2-7	TRBV10-3	CAISELLGSYEQYF	TGTGCCATCAGTGAGTTACTCGGCTCCTACGAGCAGTACTTC
few	.	TRBJ2-2	TRBV28	CAGGGASGELFF	TGTGCCGGAGGGGGCGCCTCCGGGGAGCTGTTTTTT
.	.	TRBJ1-1	TRBV9	CASSGDSNTEAFF	TGTGCCAGCAGCGGGGACTCGAACACTGAAGCTTTCTTT
.	TRBD2	TRBJ2-7	TRBV2	CASMREGPYEQYF	TGTGCCAGCATGCGGGAGGGCCCCTACGAGCAGTACTTC
.	TRBD2	TRBJ2-5	TRBV4-1	CASSQLGAGEETQYF	TGCGCCAGCAGCCAATTAGGGGCGGGGGAAGAGACCCAGTACTTC
few	.	TRBJ2-1	TRBV7-2	CASSARLVADSYNEQFF	TGTGCCAGCAGCGCCCGATTGGTAGCGGACTCCTACAATGAGCAGTTCTTC
.	TRBD1	TRBJ2-1	TRBV5-4	CASSRDSYNEQFF	TGTGCCAGCAGTCGGGACAGCTACAATGAGCAGTTCTTC
.	.	TRBJ2-1	TRBV5-1	CASSLVSGSSYNEQFF	TGCGCCAGCAGCTTGGTCTCCGGGAGCTCCTACAATGAGCAGTTCTTC
.	.	TRBJ1-2	TRBV14	CASSQAGNYGYTF	TGTGCCAGCAGCCAAGCAGGGAACTATGGCTACACCTTC
few	.	TRBJ1-5	TRBV15	CATSRELSRPGWPQHF	TGTGCCACCAGCAGAGAACTATCGCGTCCGGGATGGCCCCAGCATTTT
.	.	TRBJ2-7	TRBV18	CASSPPGRDRPYEQYF	TGTGCCAGCTCACCTCCCGGTAGGGATCGTCCCTACGAGCAGTACTTC
.	TRBD2	TRBJ2-1	TRBV11-2	CASSFSGGYNEQFF	TGTGCCAGCAGCTTCAGCGGGGGGTACAATGAGCAGTTCTTC
.	.	TRBJ2-6	TRBV7-2	CASSFSGSGANVLTF	TGTGCCAGCAGCTTTTCGGGCTCTGGGGCCAACGTCCTGACTTTC
.	.	TRBJ2-2	TRBV11-2	CASSRPIDGELFF	TGTGCCAGCAGTCGACCCATTGACGGGGAGCTGTTTTTT
few	TRBD1	TRBJ2-2	TRBV7-7	CASSANRGTGELFF	TGTGCTAGCAGCGCGAACAGGGGCACCGGGGAGCTGTTTTTT
.	.	TRBJ2-5	TRBV7-3	CASSSFPGGNQETQYF	TGTGCCAGCAGCTCCTTTCCCGGGGGAAATCAAGAGACCCAGTACTTC
.	.	TRBJ2-3	TRBV2	CASIRIADTQYF	TGTGCCAGCATTCGTATCGCAGATACGCAGTATTTT
.	TRBD1	TRBJ1-2	TRBV6-5	CASSYGTGRNYGYTF	TGTGCCAGCAGTTACGGGACAGGGCGTAACTATGGCTACACCTTC
.	.	TRBJ2-1	TRBV4-1	CASSQVPNRVSSYNEQFF	TGCGCCAGCAGCCAAGTTCCCAACAGGGTAAGCTCCTACAATGAGCAGTTCTTC
.	TRBD2	TRBJ2-2	TRBV30	CAWSGLAGFNTGELFF	TGTGCCTGGAGTGGACTAGCGGGTTTTAACACCGGGGAGCTGTTTTTT
.	.	TRBJ1-1	TRBV30	CAWSAPHKLGTEAFF	TGTGCCTGGAGCGCCCCTCATAAATTAGGCACTGAAGCTTTCTTT
few	.	TRBJ2-7	TRBV27	CASSQTLLGPAYEQYF	TGTGCCAGCAGTCAAACCCTGCTGGGGCCCGCCTACGAGCAGTACTTC
few	.	TRBJ2-3	TRBV5-1	CASSPPSSTDTQYF	TGCGCCAGCAGCCCACCCTCTAGCACAGATACGCAGTATTTT
few	.	TRBJ2-3	TRBV29-1	CSAEGGADTQYF	TGCAGCGCGGAGGGGGGGGCAGATACGCAGTATTTT
.	TRBD1	TRBJ2-1	TRBV30	CAWSENRGTEQFF	TGTGCCTGGAGTGAAAACAGGGGTACTGAGCAGTTCTTC
.	.	TRBJ2-1	TRBV9	CASSVGGRSSYNEQFF	TGTGCCAGCAGCGTAGGAGGCAGGAGCTCCTACAATGAGCAGTTCTTC
.	.	TRBJ2-1	TRBV5-1	CASSLGIDSYNEQFF	TGCGCCAGCAGCTTGGGGATAGACTCCTACAATGAGCAGTTCTTC
few	.	TRBJ2-7	TRBV15	CATSREKGPSYEQYF	TGTGCCACCAGCAGAGAGAAGGGGCCTTCCTACGAGCAGTACTTC
few	.	TRBJ1-2	TRBV9	CASSVVPGTRNNGYTF	TGTGCCAGCAGCGTAGTTCCAGGGACACGGAATAATGGCTACACCTTC
few	.	TRBJ1-5	TRBV4-2	CASSQGSPVGQPQHF	TGTGCCAGCAGCCAAGGATCCCCGGTAGGCCAGCCCCAGCATTTT
few	.	TRBJ2-7	TRBV20-1	CSARVDYEQYF	TGCAGTGCTAGAGTCGACTACGAGCAGTACTTC